This entry lists 4 T cell receptor beta chains sequenced from one sample in a study of T cell repertoires in cytomegalovirus infection. Using its own MiXCR run on the reads, TCRdb lists one record per CDR3 protein. The table includes 500,000 or so distinct CDR3 sequences, 15% to 20% detected once. Material: CD8+ T cells from PBMCs. Every receptor here comes from a human donor in good health (CMV status not recorded). Some clones in this sample may be carry-over from other donors' samples.

CDR3 residues: CSARDSGEIGNQPQHF. The CDR3 nucleotides read TGCAGTGCTAGAGATAGTGGGGAGATTGGCAATCAGCCCCAGCATTTT. V is TRBV20-1 and J is TRBJ1-5; D not resolved. Germline CDR1 is DFQATT and CDR2 is SNEGSKA (reference sequence). V lost 0 bases, J lost 2 bases, and 14 bases lay in between. This CDR3 has 16 residues.

This clonotype was counted between two and nine times. The chain joins TRBV20-1 to TRBJ2-3; D remains ambiguous. V lost 1 base, J lost 5 bases, and 4 bases lay in between. The CDR3 runs 11 residues. Germline values: CDR1 DFQATT, CDR2 SNEGSKA (reference sequence). The CDR3 here is CSARGGDTQYF. The DNA for the CDR3 is TGCAGTGCTAGAGGAGGAGATACGCAGTATTTT.

Many counts were recorded for this clonotype. V is TRBV19 and J is TRBJ1-5; 8 bases line up with TRBD1. CDR3 size: 18 residues. The germline gives CDR1 LNHDA, CDR2 SQIVND (reference sequence). With 0 bases clipped from V and 4 bases from J, the junction kept 11 bases outside the gene matches. The CDR3 protein is CASSIDPPTQGVNQPQHF. In DNA form, the CDR3 reads TGTGCCAGTAGTATAGATCCTCCGACACAGGGGGTAAATCAGCCCCAGCATTTT.

This clonotype was seen at least ten times. The chain uses TRBV7-3 and TRBJ2-7; D is possibly TRBD2 (5 bases). Per the germline V gene, CDR1 is SGHTA and CDR2 is FQGTGA. CDR3 size: 13 residues. V was shortened by 4 bases and J by 12 bases, with 19 bases between the two germline ends. For the CDR3, the DNA is TGTGCCAGCAGCTCAATGGAGCAGTCGGAGGTGTACTTC. It encodes CASSSMEQSEVYF.